One sample yielded the 28 T cell receptor beta chains listed below, sequenced in a study of T cell repertoires in cytomegalovirus infection. Their recognized antigens are unknown. TCRdb analysed the reads with MiXCR anew, one entry per CDR3 protein. In the table there are some 920,000 distinct CDR3 sequences, 25% to 40% of which are singletons. The source was cultured CD8+ T cells from PBMCs, collected from culture after CMV antigen stimulation. These TCRs come from a human donor in good health (CMV status not recorded). Some clones in this sample may be carry-over from other donors' samples.

This clonotype was counted once. The junction shows a germline mismatch at one end, possibly a read error. V usage is TRBV7-9 and J usage is TRBJ2-1, with D perhaps TRBD1 or TRBD2 (5 bases each). CDR3 length: 14 amino acids. From germline, CDR1 is SEHNR and CDR2 FQNEAQ (reference sequence). The chain's CDR3 is CASNLDEGIGEQFF. DNA of the CDR3: TGTGCCAGCAACTTAGACGAGGGGATTGGTGAGCAGTTCTTC.

In this sample, this clonotype turned up many times. The J gene is TRBJ1-3, the V gene TRBV9, with TRBD1 matching over 8 bases. With 3 bases clipped from V and 0 bases from J, the junction kept 5 bases outside the gene matches. This CDR3 is 16 amino acids long. CDR1 is SGDLS, CDR2 YYNGEE, per germline. This chain's CDR3 is CASSAAGGASGNTIYF. CDR3 nucleotides: TGTGCCAGCAGCGCAGCAGGGGGCGCCTCTGGAAACACCATATATTTT.

This clonotype was found many times. The gene calls are TRBV7-8 and TRBJ2-1; D is uncertain. Trimming removed 7 bases at V and 6 bases at J, with 10 bases between. CDR3 length equals 12 residues. Germline V lookup: CDR1 SGHVS, CDR2 FQNEAQ. The CDR3 region is CASMHYLNEQFF. DNA for the CDR3: TGTGCCAGCATGCATTATCTCAATGAGCAGTTCTTC.

This clonotype was found a few times. This chain connects TRBV28 to TRBJ1-1; the match to TRBD1 covers 9 bases. Germline V CDR1 and CDR2: MDHEN, SYDVKM. The CDR3 runs 15 residues. V was clipped by 4 bases and J by 4 bases; unmatched bases: 7. The CDR3 reads CASSWEDRGFTEAFF. The CDR3 DNA follows: TGTGCCAGCAGTTGGGAGGACAGGGGTTTCACTGAAGCTTTCTTT.

The chain uses TRBV28 and TRBJ1-1, with D hard to call. Between the trimmed V and J ends, which lost 5 bases and 0 bases, there was a span of 13 bases. CDR1 and CDR2 from the germline V gene are MDHEN and SYDVKM. The CDR3 runs 15 residues. Here the CDR3 reads CASSPRYPMNTEAFF. As DNA, the CDR3 is TGTGCCAGCAGTCCGCGTTATCCCATGAACACTGAAGCTTTCTTT.

This clonotype has only a few counts. The chain combines TRBV2 with TRBJ1-5; TRBD1 might be the D (5 bases). Trimming left V 8 bases short and J 1 base short, with 12 bases between. Looked up from germline, CDR1 is SNHLY and CDR2 is FYNNEI. The CDR3 has 14 residues. The DNA for the CDR3 is TGTGCCAGCGGAATGGGGGAGAGCAATCAGCCCCAGCATTTT. Protein product: CASGMGESNQPQHF.

This clonotype was seen only a few times. CDR3 nucleotide sequence: TGTGCCAGCAGCGGGACAGGGGCGTCTAATGAAAAACTGTTTTTT. It yields the protein CASSGTGASNEKLFF. The chain is built from TRBV9 and TRBJ1-4; 9 bases align to TRBD1. CDR3 length: 15 residues. After removal of 3 bases from V and 3 bases from J, the junction contained 3 bases not matched to a gene. Germline assignment: CDR1 SGDLS and CDR2 YYNGEE.

This clonotype was recorded a few times. The V and J genes are TRBV6-5 and TRBJ2-4; no firm D call. Trimming cost V 3 bases and J 4 bases, with 19 bases left between them. CDR3 length: 17 residues. CDR1 MNHEY and CDR2 SVGAGI come from the germline V gene. The CDR3 DNA is TGTGCCAGCAGTTATAAGGACCCGCGACACCTAAAAAACATTCAGTACTTC. Its protein product is CASSYKDPRHLKNIQYF.

This clonotype was seen repeatedly, ten times or more. J is TRBJ2-7 and V is TRBV5-1; 7 nucleotides match TRBD1. The CDR3 consists of 14 residues. The germline gives CDR1 SGHRS, CDR2 YFSETQ. Losses at the gene ends were 4 bases for V and 2 bases for J; bases not matched to a gene: 6. The CDR3 DNA sequence: TGCGCCAGCAGCCCGGACAGGCCAACCTACGAGCAGTACTTC. Protein product: CASSPDRPTYEQYF.

This clonotype was counted between two and nine times. This chain uses TRBV7-3 with TRBJ1-2; 12 positions agree with TRBD1. CDR3 length: 15 amino acids. The germline V gene has CDR1 SGHTA and CDR2 FQGTGA. Trimming at V came to 5 bases and at J to 6 bases, leaving 7 bases not matched to a gene. Written as DNA, the CDR3 is TGTGCCAGCAGCAGTGGGACAGGGGGCAGGGATGGCTACACCTTC. Protein product: CASSSGTGGRDGYTF.

The table lists this clonotype with many counts. The rearrangement uses TRBV7-2 and TRBJ2-2; a weak D match, TRBD1 (6 bases). The CDR3 totals 17 residues. The ends were cut back, 5 bases at V and 3 bases at J, with 19 bases in the middle. Looked up from germline, CDR1 is SGHTA and CDR2 is FQGNSA. The CDR3 nucleotides are TGTGCCAGCAGCGCACCCAGCCGACAGGACGACACCGGGGAGCTGTTTTTT. This translates into CASSAPSRQDDTGELFF.

This rearrangement joins TRBV10-1 to TRBJ1-1; no reliable D call. Germline V gene sequence: CDR1 WNHNN, CDR2 SYGVQD (reference sequence). The length of the CDR3 is 14 residues. V lost 6 bases, J lost 4 bases, and 15 bases lay in between. CDR3: CASRNPPSGTEAFF. The CDR3 DNA reads as TGCGCCAGCAGAAATCCCCCATCAGGCACTGAAGCTTTCTTT.

The chain joins TRBV6-6 to TRBJ2-7, with 9 bases aligning to TRBD2. Germline V gene lookup returns CDR1 MNHNY and CDR2 SVGAGI (reference sequence). The CDR3 has 17 amino acids. J lost 2 bases, V lost 5 bases, and 13 bases had no gene match. CDR3 in amino acids: CASSTRRLRGGPYEQYV. CDR3 nucleotide sequence: TGTGCCAGCAGTACCCGCCGGCTGCGGGGGGGCCCCTACGAGCAGTACGTC.

This clonotype turned up a few times. The chain uses TRBV7-6 and TRBJ2-7; D is possibly TRBD1 (5 bases). The germline V gene encodes CDR1 SGHVS and CDR2 FNYEAQ. The CDR3 totals 12 residues. Trimming left V 5 bases short and J 6 bases short, with 11 bases between. Here the CDR3 reads CASSPGWGEQYF. DNA of the CDR3: TGTGCCAGCAGCCCAGGGTGGGGCGAGCAGTACTTC.

This chain connects TRBV9 to TRBJ2-5; a weak D match, TRBD1 (6 bases). The CDR3 has 15 residues. The germline gives CDR1 SGDLS, CDR2 YYNGEE. Between the trimmed V and J ends, which lost 2 bases and 5 bases, there was a span of 16 bases. CDR3 DNA: TGTGCCAGCAGCGTCGCTGGGGGCTTGAGGGAGACCCAGTACTTC. It encodes CASSVAGGLRETQYF.

This clonotype showed up many times. The rearrangement links TRBV7-2 to TRBJ2-7; no clear D gene. This CDR3 is built from 12 residues. The ends were cut back, 0 bases at V and 8 bases at J, with 8 bases in the middle. Germline V gene lookup returns CDR1 SGHTA and CDR2 FQGNSA. CDR3 loop: CASSLASHQQYF. In DNA, the CDR3 is TGTGCCAGCAGCTTAGCTTCTCACCAGCAGTACTTC.

A few counts support this clonotype. This chain links TRBV6-1 with TRBJ2-7, with 10 bases matching TRBD2. This CDR3 is 14 amino acids long. Germline lookup yields CDR1 MNHNS and CDR2 SASEGT. V shed 6 bases, J shed 7 bases, and the junction held 9 bases outside the gene matches. The CDR3 bases are TGTGCCAGCAGCCGAGCGGGGGGGCCAGAGGAGCAGTACGTC. Its protein product is CASSRAGGPEEQYV.

V gene TRBV7-4 combines with J gene TRBJ2-3; D unresolved. CDR1 and CDR2 (germline): SGHVT, SQSDAQ. This CDR3 is 13 amino acids long. The ends were cut back, 1 base at V and 5 bases at J, with 7 bases in the middle. The CDR3: CASSLVGLDTQYF. The DNA of the CDR3 is TGTGCCAGCAGCTTAGTTGGGTTAGATACGCAGTATTTT.

This clonotype has a handful of counts. This chain joins TRBV15 and TRBJ1-1, with a weak D call TRBD1 (6 bases). CDR3 length equals 13 residues. Trimming took off 0 bases at V and 6 bases at J, with 8 bases between the two ends. Germline CDR1 and CDR2: LNHNV and YYDKDF (reference sequence). This CDR3 is CATSRDRGAEAFF. The CDR3, as DNA: TGTGCCACCAGCAGAGACAGGGGAGCTGAAGCTTTCTTT. Based on the CDR3 plus reference TRBV15 and TRBJ1-1, the full variable domain is DAMVIQNPRYQVTQFGKPVTLSCSQTLNHNVMYWYQQKSSQAPKLLFHYYDKDFNNEADTPDNFQSRRPNTSFCFLDIRSPGLGDTAMYLCATSRDRGAEAFFGQGTRLTVV.

The chain recombines TRBV3-1 with TRBJ2-1; TRBD2 matches at 14 bases. CDR3 size: 17 residues. V lost 4 bases, J lost 4 bases, and 6 bases stayed unmatched. Germline-derived CDR1 and CDR2 are LGHDT and YNNKEL (reference sequence). The CDR3 loop reads CASSPQGLAGVYNEQFF. Here the CDR3 DNA reads TGTGCCAGCAGCCCCCAGGGACTAGCGGGGGTTTACAATGAGCAGTTCTTC.

This clonotype was observed a few times. This chain uses TRBV5-6 with TRBJ1-3; D not certain. Germline CDR1 SGHDT, CDR2 YYEEEE. The CDR3 covers 13 residues. V gave up 6 bases and J gave up 0 bases, with 7 bases separating them. Here the CDR3 reads CASKSSSGNTIYF. The CDR3 coding sequence is TGTGCCAGCAAGAGCAGCTCTGGAAACACCATATATTTT.

The rearrangement uses TRBV9 and TRBJ2-3, with D perhaps TRBD1 or TRBD2 (6 bases each). Germline CDR1 SGDLS, CDR2 YYNGEE. This CDR3 has 16 amino acids. V lost 2 bases, J lost 0 bases, and 13 bases lay in between. The CDR3 loop is CASSVAGGGSTDTQYF. The CDR3 DNA sequence: TGTGCCAGCAGCGTCGCTGGAGGGGGGAGCACAGATACGCAGTATTTT.

This clonotype was seen only a few times. The V gene is TRBV12-3 or TRBV12-4, the J gene TRBJ2-7; D is unresolved. Trimming left V 0 bases short and J 6 bases short, with 9 bases between. The CDR3 length is 13 residues. CDR3 in DNA: TGTGCCAGCAGTTTAGCAAGTATCCGCGAGCAGTACGTC. Amino acid sequence: CASSLASIREQYV.

There are many counts of this clonotype. CDR3 nucleotide sequence: TGTGCCAGCAGTTACTCGAACACCGGGGAGCTGTTTTTT. Residues: CASSYSNTGELFF. The genes are TRBV6-5 and TRBJ2-2; D uncertain. The CDR3 runs 13 residues. V lost 0 bases, J lost 1 base, and 0 bases lay in between. The germline gives CDR1 MNHEY, CDR2 SVGAGI.

This clonotype was found a few times. This chain links TRBV6-2 or TRBV6-3 with TRBJ2-5, with a weak D call TRBD2 (6 bases). Germline assignment: CDR1 MNHEY and CDR2 SVGEGT. Deletions cut 5 bases from V and 5 bases from J, with 21 bases between. This CDR3 region has 16 residues. The CDR3 here is CASSPLELAAGETQYF. Written as DNA, the CDR3 is TGTGCCAGCAGTCCCCTTGAGTTAGCGGCGGGGGAGACCCAGTACTTC.

The chain joins TRBV14 to TRBJ1-1; D is uncertain. Germline V gene sequence: CDR1 SGHDN, CDR2 FVKESK. The germline V and J ends were trimmed by 0 bases and 3 bases, with 8 bases remaining between them. This CDR3 region has 14 residues. The CDR3 sequence: CASSQDYGDTEAFF. CDR3 bases: TGTGCCAGCAGCCAAGATTACGGGGACACTGAAGCTTTCTTT.

Many counts were recorded for this clonotype. The chain joins TRBV7-8 to TRBJ2-1, with 10 bases fitting TRBD1. Trimming took 6 bases from V and 6 from J; bases not matched to a gene: 8. Germline V lookup: CDR1 SGHVS, CDR2 FQNEAQ. The CDR3 is 15 amino acids. CDR3 sequence reads: CASSFLGTGANEQFF. As DNA, the CDR3 is TGTGCCAGCAGTTTCCTTGGGACAGGGGCCAATGAGCAGTTCTTC.

This clonotype was detected many times. This CDR3 is CASSSRTGEVSYNEQFF. CDR3 sequence (DNA): TGTGCCAGCAGCTCCCGGACAGGAGAAGTATCCTACAATGAGCAGTTCTTC. The genes are TRBV11-3 and TRBJ2-1; 7 positions agree with TRBD1. Trimming removed 4 bases from V and 1 base from J; junction bases left unmatched: 10. This CDR3 has 17 amino acids. Germline CDR1 SGHNT, CDR2 YENEEA.